The 18 T cell receptor beta chains below were found in one sample sequenced in a study of chemoradiotherapy in HPV16-positive cancers. Measured with immunoSEQ multiplex PCR; TCRdb has only the in-frame clones, and not every one. The table records about 25,000 clones, around 94% of them present only once. This sample comprised blood, obtained from a patient who underwent chemoradiotherapy. These TCRs come from a human donor with HPV-associated anogenital cancer.

The J gene is TRBJ1-2, the V gene TRBV28; D call uncertain. The CDR3 covers 15 residues. CDR1 is MDHEN and CDR2 is SYDVKM in the germline V gene. The V gene lost 3 bases and the J gene lost 1 base, with 12 bases spanning the gap. This CDR3 is CASSFPLSFNYGYTF. CDR3 coding DNA: TGTGCCAGCAGTTTTCCCCTGAGTTTTAACTATGGCTACACCTTC.

The rearrangement joins TRBV4-1 to TRBJ1-2; 7 nucleotides agree with TRBD1. The CDR3 covers 17 residues. J gave up 4 bases and V 0 bases, and 11 bases lay outside the gene matches. From germline, CDR1 is MGHRA and CDR2 YSYEKL. CDR3 sequence: CASSQDGDSYPFYGYTF. CDR3 nucleotide sequence: TGCGCCAGCAGCCAAGATGGGGACAGCTATCCTTTCTATGGCTACACCTTC.

The rearrangement uses TRBV13 and TRBJ2-7; either TRBD1 or TRBD2 may fit D (5 bases each). The V and J ends lost 4 bases and 5 bases respectively, with 15 bases between them. The CDR3 contains 14 residues. Germline assignment: CDR1 PRHDT and CDR2 FYEKMQ (reference sequence). CDR3 sequence reads: CASSSEGNADEQYF. The CDR3 DNA reads as TGTGCCAGCAGCTCTGAGGGGAATGCGGACGAGCAGTACTTC.

V and J are TRBV28 and TRBJ1-6; D remains unclear. This CDR3 contains 18 residues. Trimming removed 2 bases from V and 0 bases from J, with 14 bases in between. Germline values: CDR1 MDHEN, CDR2 SYDVKM. Here the CDR3 reads CASSLGGRSSSYNSPLHF. The CDR3 DNA sequence: TGTGCCAGCAGTTTAGGTGGCAGGTCGAGCTCCTATAATTCACCCCTCCACTTT.

This CDR3 reads CASSVDRGPREQYF. The CDR3 nucleotides read TGTGCCAGCAGTGTAGACAGGGGGCCTCGGGAGCAGTACTTC. The chain employs TRBV2 and TRBJ2-7; 10 bases are a match to TRBD1. CDR1 and CDR2 from the germline V gene are SNHLY and FYNNEI. Trimming cost V 4 bases and J 7 bases; bases outside gene matches: 7. The CDR3 has 14 residues.

The count of this clone is one. This sequence joins TRBV11-1 and TRBJ1-1; D is unresolved. Germline V gene lookup returns CDR1 SGHAT and CDR2 FQDESV (reference sequence). The CDR3 sequence is 15 residues long. Trimming cost V 1 base and J 0 bases, with 9 bases left between them. CDR3: CASSLVGGMNTEAFF. The CDR3 DNA sequence: TGTGCCAGCAGCTTAGTGGGTGGCATGAACACTGAAGCTTTCTTT.

The chain carries TRBV2 and TRBJ1-2; 8 bases are a match to TRBD1. Germline CDR1 is SNHLY and CDR2 is FYNNEI. V trimming: 6 bases; J trimming: 8 bases; junction bases outside the gene matches: 11. The CDR3 is 14 residues long. As DNA, the CDR3 is TGTGCCAGCAGGGATGGACAGGGAAGGGGCGGCTACACCTTC. It translates to CASRDGQGRGGYTF. Variable domain in full (rest from reference TRBV2 and TRBJ1-2): EPEVTQTPSHQVTQMGQEVILRCVPISNHLYFYWYRQILGQKVEFLVSFYNNEISEKSEIFDDQFSVERPDGSNFTLKIRSTKLEDSAMYFCASRDGQGRGGYTFGSGTRLTVV.

The chain couples TRBV29-1 to TRBJ1-2, with 10 bases lining up with TRBD1. V lost 6 bases to trimming and J lost 2 bases; unmatched junction nucleotides: 3. This CDR3 spans 13 amino acids. Germline-derived CDR1 and CDR2 are SQVTM and ANQGSEA. The CDR3 loop is CSVRTGGNYGYTF. Written as DNA, the CDR3 is TGCAGCGTACGGACAGGGGGAAACTATGGCTACACCTTC.

This chain connects TRBV4-2 to TRBJ2-3; no definite D call. The V end lost 1 base, the J end lost 1 base, and 9 bases lay between the germline ends. The CDR3 totals 15 residues. Germline V gene sequence: CDR1 LGHNA, CDR2 YNFKEQ. The CDR3 DNA reads TGTGCCAGCAGCCAAGTGGGCGGAGGCACAGATACGCAGTATTTT. This gives the protein CASSQVGGGTDTQYF.

This chain connects TRBV11-2 to TRBJ2-2, with unresolved D. This CDR3 has 13 residues. Germline V gene lookup returns CDR1 SGHAT and CDR2 FQNNGV. V was shortened by 5 bases and J by 3 bases, with 7 bases between the two germline ends. This CDR3 reads CASSPQYTGELFF. In DNA form, the CDR3 reads TGTGCCAGCAGCCCGCAGTACACCGGGGAGCTGTTTTTT.

V and J are TRBV7-9 and TRBJ1-3; D is unclear. V was trimmed by 1 base and J by 4 bases, leaving 2 bases between them. CDR1 is SEHNR and CDR2 is FQNEAQ in the germline V gene (reference sequence). The CDR3 has 12 residues. DNA of the CDR3: TGTGCCAGCAGCTTAGGGGGAAACACCATATATTTT. This gives the protein CASSLGGNTIYF.

The V gene is TRBV15, the J gene TRBJ2-2; D not certain. From germline, CDR1 is LNHNV and CDR2 YYDKDF (reference sequence). The CDR3 has 17 residues. V was shortened by 0 bases and J by 0 bases, with 11 bases between the two germline ends. CDR3 in amino acids: CATSRDVTSANTGELFF. CDR3 nucleotides: TGTGCCACCAGCAGAGATGTGACAAGTGCGAACACCGGGGAGCTGTTTTTT.

The sample holds one count of this clone. The gene calls are TRBV4-1 and TRBJ2-1, with no clear D. The CDR3 length is 13 residues. The germline gives CDR1 MGHRA, CDR2 YSYEKL. The V gene lost 2 bases and the J gene lost 8 bases, with 10 bases spanning the gap. Here the CDR3 reads CASSQLGGDEQFF. CDR3 in DNA: TGCGCCAGCAGCCAACTAGGTGGGGATGAGCAGTTCTTC.

This clone was observed once. The chain recombines TRBV7-2 with TRBJ2-1; 7 positions match TRBD2. CDR3 length equals 14 residues. V was pared by 7 bases and J by 1 base, with 4 bases of the junction left unmatched. CDR1 and CDR2 (germline): SGHTA, FQGNSA. The CDR3 coding sequence is TGTGCCAGCACCAATAGCGGGTCCTACAATGAGCAGTTCTTC. Translation gives CASTNSGSYNEQFF.

V and J are TRBV7-9 and TRBJ1-1; maybe TRBD1 (5 bases). Germline values: CDR1 SEHNR, CDR2 FQNEAQ (reference sequence). Trimming took 3 bases from V and 4 from J, leaving 6 bases between them. CDR3 size: 12 residues. CDR3 residues: CASSLTVTEAFF. DNA of the CDR3: TGTGCCAGCAGCTTGACAGTCACTGAAGCTTTCTTT.

The chain couples TRBV6-5 to TRBJ2-7; 7 bases agree with TRBD1. This CDR3 spans 12 amino acids. With 6 bases clipped from V and 5 bases from J, the junction kept 4 bases outside the gene matches. Germline V CDR1 and CDR2: MNHEY, SVGAGI. The CDR3 DNA follows: TGTGCCAGCAGCCCCACAGGGGACGAGCAGTACTTC. This gives the protein CASSPTGDEQYF.

This clone turned up a few times. The sample has other DNA sequences that encode this CDR3 too. This chain uses TRBV6-1 with TRBJ2-7; D is undetermined. This CDR3 spans 11 amino acids. Germline CDR1 MNHNS, CDR2 SASEGT. V dropped 6 bases and J dropped 2 bases, with 5 bases sitting between them. The CDR3 spells CASSQTYEQYF. The CDR3 bases are TGTGCCAGCAGCCAAACCTACGAGCAGTACTTC.

The rearrangement links TRBV5-6 to TRBJ2-2; 10 nucleotides match TRBD2. CDR1 and CDR2 from the germline V gene are SGHDT and YYEEEE. The ends lost 4 bases at V and 5 bases at J; junction bases unmatched: 8. The length of the CDR3 is 16 residues. The CDR3 DNA is TGTGCCAGCAGCGTACAGCGGGGGGGTAGAACCGGGGAGCTGTTTTTT. This translates into CASSVQRGGRTGELFF.